This TCR beta chain appears in the sequencing data of a study of T-cell reconstitution after alpha-beta-depleted transplantation in children. This CDR3 comprises 12 residues. Trimming stripped 9 bases from V and 7 bases from J, with 15 bases between. The library targeted TCRbeta and was prepared with unique molecular identifiers. MiXCR was run by TCRdb on the PCR reads, yielding one entry per CDR3 protein. The table has roughly 100,000 distinct CDR3 sequences, roughly 8.4% seen once. This clonotype was observed many times. Sequencing used PBMCs from the stem cell graft donor, obtained from the stem cell graft. The chain couples TRBV12-3 or TRBV12-4 to TRBJ1-2; D is uncertain. The clonotype comes from a human donor who donated a stem cell graft to a child with congenital amegakaryocytic thrombocytopenia. Written as DNA, the CDR3 is TGTGCCAGTGGCTCTGAGGTCCCTGGCTACACCTTC. Translation: CASGSEVPGYTF.